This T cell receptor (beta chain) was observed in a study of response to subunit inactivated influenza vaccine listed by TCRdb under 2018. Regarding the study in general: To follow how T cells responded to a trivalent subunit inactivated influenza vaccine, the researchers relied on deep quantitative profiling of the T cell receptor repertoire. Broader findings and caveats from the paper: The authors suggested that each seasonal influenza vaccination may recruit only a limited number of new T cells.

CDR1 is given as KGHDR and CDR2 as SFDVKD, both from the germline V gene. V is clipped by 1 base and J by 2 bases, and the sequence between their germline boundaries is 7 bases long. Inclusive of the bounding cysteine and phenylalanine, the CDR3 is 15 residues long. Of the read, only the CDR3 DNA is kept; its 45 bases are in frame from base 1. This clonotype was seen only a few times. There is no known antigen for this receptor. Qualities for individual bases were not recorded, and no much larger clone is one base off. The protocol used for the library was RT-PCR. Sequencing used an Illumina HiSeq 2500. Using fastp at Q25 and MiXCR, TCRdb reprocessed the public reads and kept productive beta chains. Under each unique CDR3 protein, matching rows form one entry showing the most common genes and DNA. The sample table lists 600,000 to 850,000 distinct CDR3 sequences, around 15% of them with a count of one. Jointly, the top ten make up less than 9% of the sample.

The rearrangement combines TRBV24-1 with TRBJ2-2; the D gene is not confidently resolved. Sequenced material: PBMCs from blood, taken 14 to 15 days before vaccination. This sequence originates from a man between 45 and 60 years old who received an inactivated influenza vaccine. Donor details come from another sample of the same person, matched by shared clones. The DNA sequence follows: TGTGCCACCAGTGATTTCACAGCCAACACCGGGGAGCTGTTTTTT. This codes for CATSDFTANTGELFF.